This T cell receptor beta chain stems from a study of blood T cell repertoires in COVID-19. On the study more broadly: Acute-phase and convalescent COVID-19 samples originated in the United States, Italy and Spain. PBMCs, B-cell-depleted T cells, or T cells provided the cDNA or gDNA that made up the material.

V lost 4 bases and J lost 6; bases outside the gene matches: 7. The CDR3 totals 14 residues. Looked up from germline, CDR1 is LNHDA and CDR2 is SQIVND (reference sequence). As handled by the study authors: Using reference gene primer amplification, nucleated cell counts were estimated. Profiling relied on immunoSEQ multiplex PCR, and the TCRdb table lists in-frame clones only, not all of them. D and trimming were read from the DNA, whereas the V and J calls and clone size are those reported in that table. The table records around 160,000 clones, 75% to 85% of them present only once. Sequencing was done on a sample of peripheral blood. This TCR was recovered from a human donor with acute or convalescent COVID-19. The donor label of this sample is uncertain. The chain uses TRBV19 and TRBJ2-7; the match to TRBD1 covers 9 bases. CDR3: CASSKPGTGIEQYF. The CDR3 nucleotides are TGTGCCAGTAGTAAACCCGGGACAGGGATCGAGCAGTACTTC.